Shown below are 21 T cell receptor beta chains from a single sample sequenced in a study of beta chain features in type 1 diabetes. Investigators reverse transcribed all isolated RNA, so they sequenced expressed TCRB transcripts. This table comes from immunoSEQ multiplex PCR, and its TCRdb copy is limited to in-frame clones, with some not included. The sample contains more than 250,000 clones, 15% of which appear only once. Whole-study results and caveats: Across all four CD4+ subsets, people with type 1 diabetes showed modestly shorter TCRB CDR3s.

Their cognate antigens are unknown. The sequencing sample was made of naive CD4+ T cells from blood. Receptors originate from a man between 18 and 35 years old with type 1 diabetes.

This clone showed up just a few times. The chain is built from TRBV28 and TRBJ2-1; TRBD1 agrees at 9 bases. CDR3 length equals 14 residues. The germline gives CDR1 MDHEN, CDR2 SYDVKM. V lost 4 bases to trimming and J lost 9 bases; unmatched junction nucleotides: 7. CDR3 in DNA: TGTGCCAGCAGTTCGCCGGGACAGGGTCGTGAGCAGTTCTTC. This translates into CASSSPGQGREQFF.

CDR3 sequence reads: CASSLGSISSYEQYF. DNA of the CDR3: TGTGCCAGCAGCTTAGGGTCGATTAGCTCCTACGAGCAGTACTTC. The chain is built from TRBV7-2 and TRBJ2-7; D ambiguous. Trimming left V 1 base short and J 0 bases short, with 10 bases between. CDR1 and CDR2 from the germline V gene are SGHTA and FQGNSA. The CDR3 runs 15 residues.

The J gene is TRBJ2-5, the V gene TRBV30; D is perhaps TRBD1 (5 bases). The CDR3 totals 14 residues. Trimming took 4 bases from V and 5 from J, leaving 17 bases between them. Germline lookup yields CDR1 GTSNPN and CDR2 SVGIG (reference sequence). In DNA form, the CDR3 reads TGTGCCTGGACCCAAAGCCCAGGGATGGAGACCCAGTACTTC. It codes for CAWTQSPGMETQYF.

This clone turned up a few times. V and J are TRBV28 and TRBJ2-3; unclear D gene. CDR1 MDHEN and CDR2 SYDVKM come from the germline V gene. CDR3 length: 13 amino acids. V dropped 6 bases and J dropped 0 bases, with 7 bases sitting between them. CDR3 region: CASSDTSTDTQYF. In DNA form, the CDR3 reads TGTGCCAGCAGCGATACTAGCACAGATACGCAGTATTTT. Filled out from reference TRBV28 and TRBJ2-3, the complete variable domain reads DVKVTQSSRYLVKRTGEKVFLECVQDMDHENMFWYRQDPGLGLRLIYFSYDVKMKEKGDIPEGYSVSREKKERFSLILESASTNQTSMYLCASSDTSTDTQYFGPGTRLTVL.

This clone turned up a few times. The sample has other DNA sequences that encode this CDR3 too. The chain couples TRBV14 to TRBJ1-1; TRBD1 matches at 9 bases. The junction had 5 bases not matched to a gene; V was cut back by 4 bases and J by 2 bases. This CDR3 region has 15 residues. Looked up from germline, CDR1 is SGHDN and CDR2 is FVKESK. The CDR3 DNA reads as TGTGCCAGCAGCCCGGACAGGGGATTCAACACTGAAGCTTTCTTT. It codes for CASSPDRGFNTEAFF. The whole variable domain, filled in from reference TRBV14 and TRBJ1-1, reads EAGVTQFPSHSVIEKGQTVTLRCDPISGHDNLYWYRRVMGKEIKFLLHFVKESKQDESGMPNNRFLAERTGGTYSTLKVQPAELEDSGVYFCASSPDRGFNTEAFFGQGTRLTVV.

CDR3 sequence: CASSVGTRTGELFF. In DNA form, the CDR3 reads TGTGCCAGCAGTGTCGGGACACGCACCGGGGAGCTGTTTTTT. V gene TRBV25-1 combines with J gene TRBJ2-2; tentatively, D is TRBD1 (6 bases). V was pared by 4 bases and J by 4 bases, with 10 bases between. Germline V gene data show CDR1 as MGHDK and CDR2 as SYGVNS. This CDR3 has 14 residues.

This rearrangement joins TRBV12-5 to TRBJ1-1; no firm D call. The germline V gene encodes CDR1 LGHNT and CDR2 FRNRAP. The ends were cut back, 4 bases at V and 3 bases at J, with 9 bases in the middle. The CDR3 is made up of 13 amino acids. The CDR3 DNA reads as TGTGCTAGTGGTTCTTCCGGGGACACTGAAGCTTTCTTT. Protein product: CASGSSGDTEAFF.

This clone has more than one count but fewer than ten. The chain links TRBV7-8 to TRBJ2-1, with TRBD2 as a possible D gene (5 bases). The V end was cut by 2 bases, the J end by 10 bases, with 6 bases between. CDR3 length: 11 amino acids. The germline V gene encodes CDR1 SGHVS and CDR2 FQNEAQ. CDR3 coding DNA: TGTGCCAGCAGCTTAAGAGGGGAGCAGTTCTTC. Translated: CASSLRGEQFF.

This rearrangement joins TRBV29-1 to TRBJ2-3; TRBD2 matches 8 bases. The CDR3 is 13 residues long. V was pared by 6 bases and J by 5 bases, with 7 bases of the junction left unmatched. Per the germline V gene, CDR1 is SQVTM and CDR2 is ANQGSEA. CDR3 bases: TGCAGCGTCGATGGAGCGGGAGTAGATACGCAGTATTTT. This sequence encodes CSVDGAGVDTQYF.

The chain couples TRBV15 to TRBJ1-5; tentatively, D is TRBD1 (5 bases). Germline values: CDR1 LNHNV, CDR2 YYDKDF (reference sequence). CDR3 length equals 16 residues. V lost 5 bases, J lost 1 base, and 15 bases lay in between. CDR3 loop: CATSGPPGGSNQPQHF. The CDR3 region has the DNA TGTGCCACCAGCGGCCCTCCTGGGGGGAGCAATCAGCCCCAGCATTTT.

The table lists this clone with a few counts. The gene calls are TRBV5-1 and TRBJ1-4; unclear D gene. Germline V gives CDR1 SGHRS, CDR2 YFSETQ. Trimming removed 9 bases from V and 0 bases from J, with 15 bases in between. The CDR3 sequence is 15 residues long. CDR3 sequence: CATSPGGATNEKLFF. In DNA form, the CDR3 reads TGCGCCACCTCCCCCGGAGGCGCAACTAATGAAAAACTGTTTTTT.

In its sample, this clone was seen a few times. The V call is TRBV11-2, the J call TRBJ2-1, with D unresolved. The germline gives CDR1 SGHAT, CDR2 FQNNGV. Trimming removed 9 bases from V and 7 bases from J, with 10 bases in between. The CDR3 sequence is 11 residues long. The CDR3 DNA reads as TGTGCCAGTCGAGTTCTAAATGAGCAGTTCTTC. Translated: CASRVLNEQFF.

The chain has TRBV30 and TRBJ1-4; D may be TRBD1 (6 bases). Between the trimmed V and J ends, which lost 5 bases and 0 bases, there was a span of 10 bases. Germline V gene data show CDR1 as GTSNPN and CDR2 as SVGIG (reference sequence). The CDR3 loop spans 14 amino acids. As DNA, the CDR3 is TGTGCCTGGCTCCACAGGGCAACTAATGAAAAACTGTTTTTT. Translation: CAWLHRATNEKLFF.

This clone was observed a handful of times. V usage is TRBV25-1 and J usage is TRBJ2-1; no definite D call. Trimming shortened V by 3 bases and J by 12 bases, and 15 bases separated the two germline ends. In germline, CDR1 is MGHDK, CDR2 SYGVNS. This CDR3 is built from 13 residues. In DNA form, the CDR3 reads TGTGCCAGCAGTGATTTGACTTCCCCCAGGCAGTTCTTC. Encoded protein: CASSDLTSPRQFF.

J is TRBJ2-1 and V is TRBV4-1; TRBD2 aligns across 10 bases. V was pared by 2 bases and J by 12 bases, with 13 bases of the junction left unmatched. Germline lookup yields CDR1 MGHRA and CDR2 YSYEKL. This CDR3 contains 16 residues. The CDR3 protein is CASSQLGLAEPLRQFF. In DNA form, the CDR3 reads TGCGCCAGCAGCCAACTCGGACTAGCGGAACCCCTGAGGCAGTTCTTC.

This clone was seen a few times. The V gene is TRBV7-9, the J gene TRBJ1-1; no clear D. Germline V gene sequence: CDR1 SEHNR, CDR2 FQNEAQ (reference sequence). Trimming removed 5 bases from V and 1 base from J, with 11 bases in between. This CDR3 has 14 amino acids. In DNA form, the CDR3 reads TGTGCCAGCAGCGGGGAGGGCAGGAACACTGAAGCTTTCTTT. This encodes CASSGEGRNTEAFF.

In its sample, this clone was seen a few times. This rearrangement joins TRBV5-1 to TRBJ2-4, with TRBD1 as a possible D gene (6 bases). Trimming removed 0 bases at V and 0 bases at J, with 10 bases between. The CDR3 sequence is 16 residues long. Germline assignment: CDR1 SGHRS and CDR2 YFSETQ. The CDR3 bases are TGCGCCAGCAGCTTGGGACAGGCGTTAGCCAAAAACATTCAGTACTTC. Translated: CASSLGQALAKNIQYF.

The CDR3, as DNA: TGTGCCAGCAGCCCCCGGGACAGCTCCTACAATGAGCAGTTCTTC. This translates into CASSPRDSSYNEQFF. J is TRBJ2-1 and V is TRBV9, with TRBD1 identical over 7 bases. The germline CDR1 and CDR2 sequences are SGDLS and YYNGEE. The CDR3 has 15 amino acids. V was pared by 4 bases and J by 0 bases, with 4 bases of the junction left unmatched.

Written as DNA, the CDR3 is TGTGCCAGCAGTTCGGACATTACCCCGGATACGCAGTATTTT. Translating it yields CASSSDITPDTQYF. This chain joins TRBV6-5 and TRBJ2-3; a possible D gene is TRBD1 (5 bases). The CDR3 loop spans 14 amino acids. Trimming removed 4 bases at V and 6 bases at J, with 14 bases between. CDR1 MNHEY and CDR2 SVGAGI come from the germline V gene.

The chain joins TRBV5-1 to TRBJ2-1; 7 bases map to TRBD2. V was pared by 4 bases and J by 3 bases, with 10 bases of the junction left unmatched. CDR1 and CDR2 (germline): SGHRS, YFSETQ. This CDR3 contains 16 residues. The CDR3 here is CASSRAGERIYNEQFF. The CDR3 DNA reads as TGCGCCAGCAGCCGGGCGGGGGAGCGTATCTACAATGAGCAGTTCTTC.

In its sample, this clone was seen a few times. The CDR3 spells CASSHNGELFF. In nucleotides, the CDR3 is TGTGCCAGCAGCCACAACGGGGAGCTGTTTTTT. The genes are TRBV5-6 and TRBJ2-2; D not resolved. The ends were cut back, 4 bases at V and 7 bases at J, with 5 bases in the middle. The CDR3 is made up of 11 amino acids. Germline assignment: CDR1 SGHDT and CDR2 YYEEEE.